The 31 T cell receptor beta chains given below trace back to one sample, sequenced in a study of tumor and adjacent non-tumor tissue in lung cancer. Three rounds of nested PCR, following a modified ARM-PCR protocol, produced the TCRbeta library. From the multiplex PCR reads, TCRdb called clonotypes with MiXCR, one entry per CDR3 protein. The sample consists of some 80,000 distinct CDR3 sequences, 76% of them appearing once. No cell sorting was done before RNA was extracted from the tissue. The normal lung tissue was taken more than 3 cm from the tumor edge. Sequenced material: distant non-tumor lung tissue. The receptors stem from a man in his 70s with non-small cell lung cancer.

This CDR3 reads CNLLPYVTEGGTDTQYF. CDR3 coding DNA: TGCAACTTACTCCCATATGTGACAGAGGGGGGCACAGATACGCAGTATTTT. This rearrangement joins TRBV29-1 to TRBJ2-3; possibly TRBD1 for D (6 bases). This CDR3 is 17 amino acids long. Germline-derived CDR1 and CDR2 are SQVTM and ANQGSEA.

Concerning this clonotype: At one end, the junction sequence differs from germline, possibly due to a read error. The V gene is TRBV4-1, the J gene TRBJ2-4; TRBD1 is a possible D gene (6 bases). Germline V lookup: CDR1 MGHRA, CDR2 YSYEKL. The CDR3 extends over 17 amino acids. The CDR3 DNA reads TGTGCCAGCAGCCAAGAGGCACGCAGGGGTGAAGGAAACGTTCAGTACTTC. Translated: CASSQEARRGEGNVQYF.

As for this clonotype: This may stem from a read error, because a much larger clone lies one nucleotide away. The chain joins TRBV11-2 to TRBJ2-2; D uncertain. The CDR3 is made up of 13 amino acids. Looked up from germline, CDR1 is SGHAT and CDR2 is FQNNGV. Here the CDR3 reads CASNLQRQGELFF. For the CDR3, the DNA is TGTGCCAGCAACTTACAGCGTCAAGGGGAGCTGTTTTTT.

This clonotype was observed many times. The chain links TRBV29-1 to TRBJ2-5; D may correspond to TRBD1 or TRBD2 (5 bases each). The V and J ends lost 5 bases and 5 bases respectively, with 21 bases between them. The CDR3 loop spans 15 amino acids. Germline V gene data show CDR1 as SQVTM and CDR2 as ANQGSEA. CDR3 bases: TGCAGCGTTCGCCGGGACGGGGTTGGTGGGGAGACCCAGTACTTC. Amino acids: CSVRRDGVGGETQYF. The full variable domain, completed using reference TRBV29-1 and TRBJ2-5, is SAVISQKPSRDICQRGTSLTIQCQVDSQVTMMFWYRQQPGQSLTLIATANQGSEATYESGFVIDKFPISRPNLTFSTLTVSNMSPEDSSIYLCSVRRDGVGGETQYFGPGTRLLVL.

V gene TRBV13 combines with J gene TRBJ2-3; D possibly corresponds to TRBD2 (5 bases). Looked up from germline, CDR1 is PRHDT and CDR2 is FYEKMQ (reference sequence). This CDR3 spans 13 amino acids. The DNA of the CDR3 is TGTACCATCGAGGGCGGAGGCACAGATACGCAGTATTTT. Its protein product is CTIEGGGTDTQYF.

As to this clonotype: A read error may produce the germline difference seen at one junction end. V is TRBV14 and J is TRBJ2-7; 7 positions match TRBD1. Looked up from germline, CDR1 is SGHDN and CDR2 is FVKESK. CDR3 length: 14 amino acids. The CDR3 bases are TGTGCCAGCAGCCACCTCAATAAGGCAGGGGGTTACTCTTTC. Its protein product is CASSHLNKAGGYSF.

In regard to this clonotype: A read error may account for a junction end that differs from germline. The chain employs TRBV29-1 and TRBJ2-3; tentatively, D is TRBD2 (5 bases). This CDR3 region has 13 residues. Germline V CDR1 and CDR2: SQVTM, ANQGSEA. CDR3 in amino acids: CSFDHLVGVSQYF. CDR3 sequence (DNA): TGCAGCTTTGATCATCTAGTGGGAGTGTCGCAGTATTTT.

The chain uses TRBV11-2 and TRBJ1-6; TRBD1 agrees at 9 bases. The CDR3 extends over 17 amino acids. Germline V gives CDR1 SGHAT, CDR2 FQNNGV. The J segment lost 10 bases and the V segment lost 5 bases, leaving 15 bases of the junction unmatched. Here the CDR3 reads CASSKWDRAPSSSPLHF. For the CDR3, the DNA is TGTGCCAGCAGCAAATGGGACAGGGCCCCTTCTAGCTCACCCCTCCACTTT.

This clonotype was found many times. This chain links TRBV29-1 with TRBJ2-3, with D perhaps matching TRBD1 or TRBD2 (5 bases each). Per germline, CDR1 SQVTM and CDR2 ANQGSEA. V was pared by 5 bases and J by 3 bases, with 12 bases between. CDR3 size: 13 residues. The CDR3 here is CSVRGRGTDTQYF. The CDR3, as DNA: TGCAGCGTTCGGGGCAGAGGGACAGATACGCAGTATTTT.

The count of this clonotype is one. Here the CDR3 omits its conserved ending phenylalanine or tryptophan, so a read error is the likely source. The DNA is left out, because the CDR3 cannot be placed on it with certainty; the CDR3 is given as TCRdb lists it. This sequence joins TRBV6-2 or TRBV6-3 and TRBJ2-5; the table calls TRBD2, which could not be checked here. Per the germline V gene, CDR1 is MNHEY and CDR2 is SVGEGT. Both ends counted, the CDR3 spans 16 residues. Here the CDR3 reads CASSYLREGYQETRYL.

This clonotype showed up just once. J is TRBJ2-5 and V is TRBV11-2; D uncertain. V lost 0 bases to trimming and J lost 5 bases, with 4 bases between them. The CDR3 length is 12 residues. Per the germline V gene, CDR1 is SGHAT and CDR2 is FQNNGV. CDR3 coding DNA: TGTGCCAGCAGCTTAGACGGGGAGACCCAGTACTTC. Protein product: CASSLDGETQYF.

In regard to this clonotype: This may arise from a read error, as a much more abundant clone is one base away. J is TRBJ1-2 and V is TRBV28, with 9 positions matching TRBD1. Germline CDR1 and CDR2: MDHEN and SYDVKM. The V and J ends lost 7 bases and 6 bases, in that order; junction bases with no gene match: 18. This CDR3 is 17 amino acids long. This CDR3 is CASTAAAPGTGYHGYTF. Written as DNA, the CDR3 is TGTGCCAGCACCGCCGCCGCCCCCGGGACAGGGTATCATGGCTACACCTTC.

Concerning this clonotype: The junction differs from germline at one of its ends, possibly a read error. The chain carries TRBV28 and TRBJ2-7, with TRBD2 identical over 7 bases. Germline lookup yields CDR1 MDHEN and CDR2 SYDVKM. The CDR3 totals 16 residues. The CDR3 region has the DNA TGTGCCAGCACTTTACATCTGCAGGGAGGGTCCTACGAGCAGTACTTC. Its translation is CASTLHLQGGSYEQYF.

This clonotype was counted a few times. A much bigger clone sits one base away, suggesting this may be a read error. This chain joins TRBV12-3 or TRBV12-4 and TRBJ1-2; D is unclear. The CDR3 runs to 14 residues. V was clipped by 5 bases and J by 8 bases, with 18 bases between them. The CDR3 protein is CASSQTDVLTGYTF. The CDR3 region has the DNA TGTGCCAGCAGTCAGACGGACGTTCTGACGGGCTACACCTTC.

This clonotype is medium-sized by share. This chain links TRBV6-2 or TRBV6-3 with TRBJ2-4; 7 bases map to TRBD1. V was clipped by 8 bases and J by 5 bases; unmatched bases: 9. There are 14 residues in the CDR3. From germline, CDR1 is MNHEY and CDR2 SVGEGT. CDR3 loop: CASGPVTGENIQYF. The CDR3 coding sequence is TGTGCCAGCGGACCGGTCACAGGGGAAAACATTCAGTACTTC.

In this sample, this clonotype turned up once. Since no conserved phenylalanine or tryptophan closes the CDR3, a read error is the likely cause. V gene TRBV11-1 combines with J gene TRBJ1-1; 7 positions match TRBD1. The CDR3 has 13 amino acids. V gave up 5 bases and J gave up 7 bases; unmatched junction bases: 7. Per the germline V gene, CDR1 is SGHAT and CDR2 is FQDESV (reference sequence). CDR3 loop: CASSADRDNEAFV. The DNA of the CDR3 is TGTGCCAGCAGCGCCGACAGGGACAATGAAGCTTTCGTT.

Note on this clonotype: At one of its ends the junction is not consistent with the germline gene, which may arise from a read error. The V and J genes are TRBV5-4 and TRBJ2-3; possible D gene TRBD1, 5 bases. The CDR3 sequence is 15 residues long. Germline CDR1 reads SGHNT; CDR2 reads YYREEE (reference sequence). Written as DNA, the CDR3 is TGTGCCAGCAGCCTGTCCCTGACACAGACAGATACGCATCATTTT. Its translation is CASSLSLTQTDTHHF.

As for this clonotype: Mismatch with germline at one junction end may stem from a read error. This chain joins TRBV5-5 and TRBJ2-3; weak D call: TRBD2 (6 bases). Germline V gives CDR1 SGHKS, CDR2 YYEKEE (reference sequence). CDR3 length: 16 amino acids. CDR3 in DNA: TGCGCCAGCAGTGCCGGGAGAGGCATGAGGGCAGATACGCAGTATTTT. It is translated as CASSAGRGMRADTQYF.

There are many counts of this clonotype. V and J are TRBV12-3 or TRBV12-4 and TRBJ2-1, with 10 bases identical to TRBD2. With V trimmed by 6 bases and J by 6 bases, 2 bases remained unmatched. The CDR3 has 13 amino acids. The CDR3 DNA sequence: TGTGCCAGCAGACTAGCGGGGTTCAATGAGCAGTTCTTC. Encoded protein: CASRLAGFNEQFF.

This clonotype was picked up a small number of times. One junction end does not reproduce the germline sequence, and a read error may be involved. This chain uses TRBV10-3 with TRBJ2-7; unclear D gene. The germline V gene has CDR1 ENHRY and CDR2 SYGVKD. The CDR3 contains 13 residues. CDR3 sequence: CAISPSRIYEQYF. Here the CDR3 DNA reads TGTGCCATCAGTCCCTCCAGGATTTACGAGCAATACTTC.

This clonotype has a handful of counts. A clone one base away is much larger, so this may be a read error. This chain connects TRBV5-5 to TRBJ2-7; D gene unclear. The germline gives CDR1 SGHKS, CDR2 YYEKEE (reference sequence). The CDR3 is 13 amino acids. The CDR3 protein is CAGSLATSYEQYF. DNA for the CDR3: TGTGCCGGCAGCTTGGCCACCTCCTACGAGCAGTACTTC. The entire variable domain, with the rest obtained from reference TRBV5-5 and TRBJ2-7, is as follows: DAGVTQSPTHLIKTRGQQVTLRCSPISGHKSVSWYQQVLGQGPQFIFQYYEKEERGRGNFPDRFSARQFPNYSSELNVNALLLGDSALYLCAGSLATSYEQYFGPGTRLTVT.

A remark on this clonotype: A junction end diverges from the germline sequence, so it may reflect a read error. In DNA form, the CDR3 reads TGTGCCTGCAGCAAGAGGGTTGATGGTGGTACTGAAGCTTCCTTT. Its translation: CACSKRVDGGTEASF. The chain combines TRBV4-2 with TRBJ1-1; D is unclear. Germline V gene data show CDR1 as LGHNA and CDR2 as YNFKEQ. The CDR3 covers 15 residues.

A note on this clonotype: At one boundary the junction diverges from the germline segment, which might be a read error. The V call is TRBV11-3, the J call TRBJ1-1; D is undetermined. Germline V gene data show CDR1 as SGHNT and CDR2 as YENEEA. The CDR3 has 13 residues. The DNA of the CDR3 is TGTGCCAGCAGTCACCCGGCGAACACTGTAGCTTTCTTT. It codes for CASSHPANTVAFF.

The DNA for the CDR3 is TGTGCCAGCAACCCAAGGGTGCCGAACACTGAAGCTTTCTTT. Translated, it gives CASNPRVPNTEAFF. The chain carries TRBV11-3 and TRBJ1-1; D gene uncertain. This CDR3 spans 14 amino acids. Germline values: CDR1 SGHNT, CDR2 YENEEA. Trimming removed 7 bases from V and 1 base from J, with 13 bases in between.

This clonotype has more than one count but fewer than ten. A read error may be the cause here, since a much bigger clone is one base away. V and J are TRBV6-5 and TRBJ1-1; possibly TRBD1 for D (5 bases). Germline V gene data show CDR1 as MNHEY and CDR2 as SVGAGI. The CDR3 sequence is 15 residues long. CDR3 region: CDSSSSGGANTEAFF. The CDR3, as DNA: TGTGACAGCAGCTCTTCGGGGGGAGCGAACACTGAAGCTTTCTTT.

This clonotype has a count of ten or more. The chain combines TRBV28 with TRBJ2-7, with 7 positions matching TRBD2. V was pared by 5 bases and J by 5 bases, with 9 bases of the junction left unmatched. The CDR3 contains 14 residues. The V gene's germline CDR1 is MDHEN and CDR2 SYDVKM. In DNA, the CDR3 is TGTGCCAGCAGTACCCGGGGGGTTGAACACGAGCAGTACTTC. Translation: CASSTRGVEHEQYF.

This clonotype was counted only a few times. Just one base apart from a much larger clone, this may be a read error. V and J are TRBV6-6 and TRBJ1-6; TRBD1 might be the D (6 bases). The CDR3 contains 15 residues. Looked up from germline, CDR1 is MNHNY and CDR2 is SVGAGI (reference sequence). CDR3 region: CTSIRDTTWVSPLHF. The CDR3 DNA is TGTACCAGCATTCGGGACACCACTTGGGTGTCACCCCTCCACTTT.

Turning to this clonotype: One junction end does not reproduce the germline sequence, and a read error may be involved. V gene TRBV4-3 combines with J gene TRBJ2-7; D possibly corresponds to TRBD1 (5 bases). Germline lookup yields CDR1 LGHNA and CDR2 YSLEER. This CDR3 region has 15 residues. Here the CDR3 reads CASGQTAKGFNEQYF. Here the CDR3 DNA reads TGCGCCAGCGGCCAAACCGCCAAGGGGTTCAACGAGCAGTACTTC.

Turning to this clonotype: A much larger clone lies one base from this, so it may be a read error. The rearrangement uses TRBV6-6 and TRBJ1-1; weak D call: TRBD1 (6 bases). This CDR3 has 13 residues. Germline CDR1 MNHNY, CDR2 SVGAGI (reference sequence). DNA of the CDR3: TGTGCCAGCAGGTACACAGGGAACACTGAAACTTTCTTT. It translates to CASRYTGNTETFF.

The count of this clonotype is one. A much larger clonotype is one base distant, so this may be a read error. V and J are TRBV6-5 and TRBJ2-7, with D tentatively TRBD2 (6 bases). CDR3 length: 13 amino acids. V lost 5 bases and J lost 9, with 17 bases in between. CDR1 MNHEY and CDR2 SVGAGI come from the germline V gene. The CDR3 nucleotides are TGTGCCAGCAGTAAATCCCGGGAGCACGTGCAGTACTTC. It is translated as CASSKSREHVQYF.

As regards this clonotype: Germline is not matched at one junction end, which may reflect a read error. The gene calls are TRBV11-3 and TRBJ2-7; 9 bases agree with TRBD2. This CDR3 spans 15 amino acids. In germline, CDR1 is SGHNT, CDR2 YENEEA. The CDR3 sequence is CASILDPSGNYEQYF. CDR3 sequence (DNA): TGTGCCAGCATCTTAGACCCTAGCGGGAACTACGAGCAGTATTTC. Full variable domain (rest looked up from reference TRBV11-3 and TRBJ2-7): EAGVVQSPRYKIIEKKQPVAFWCNPISGHNTLYWYLQNLGQGPELLIRYENEEAVDDSQLPKDRFSAERLKGVDSTLKIQPAELGDSAVYLCASILDPSGNYEQYFGPGTRLTVT.